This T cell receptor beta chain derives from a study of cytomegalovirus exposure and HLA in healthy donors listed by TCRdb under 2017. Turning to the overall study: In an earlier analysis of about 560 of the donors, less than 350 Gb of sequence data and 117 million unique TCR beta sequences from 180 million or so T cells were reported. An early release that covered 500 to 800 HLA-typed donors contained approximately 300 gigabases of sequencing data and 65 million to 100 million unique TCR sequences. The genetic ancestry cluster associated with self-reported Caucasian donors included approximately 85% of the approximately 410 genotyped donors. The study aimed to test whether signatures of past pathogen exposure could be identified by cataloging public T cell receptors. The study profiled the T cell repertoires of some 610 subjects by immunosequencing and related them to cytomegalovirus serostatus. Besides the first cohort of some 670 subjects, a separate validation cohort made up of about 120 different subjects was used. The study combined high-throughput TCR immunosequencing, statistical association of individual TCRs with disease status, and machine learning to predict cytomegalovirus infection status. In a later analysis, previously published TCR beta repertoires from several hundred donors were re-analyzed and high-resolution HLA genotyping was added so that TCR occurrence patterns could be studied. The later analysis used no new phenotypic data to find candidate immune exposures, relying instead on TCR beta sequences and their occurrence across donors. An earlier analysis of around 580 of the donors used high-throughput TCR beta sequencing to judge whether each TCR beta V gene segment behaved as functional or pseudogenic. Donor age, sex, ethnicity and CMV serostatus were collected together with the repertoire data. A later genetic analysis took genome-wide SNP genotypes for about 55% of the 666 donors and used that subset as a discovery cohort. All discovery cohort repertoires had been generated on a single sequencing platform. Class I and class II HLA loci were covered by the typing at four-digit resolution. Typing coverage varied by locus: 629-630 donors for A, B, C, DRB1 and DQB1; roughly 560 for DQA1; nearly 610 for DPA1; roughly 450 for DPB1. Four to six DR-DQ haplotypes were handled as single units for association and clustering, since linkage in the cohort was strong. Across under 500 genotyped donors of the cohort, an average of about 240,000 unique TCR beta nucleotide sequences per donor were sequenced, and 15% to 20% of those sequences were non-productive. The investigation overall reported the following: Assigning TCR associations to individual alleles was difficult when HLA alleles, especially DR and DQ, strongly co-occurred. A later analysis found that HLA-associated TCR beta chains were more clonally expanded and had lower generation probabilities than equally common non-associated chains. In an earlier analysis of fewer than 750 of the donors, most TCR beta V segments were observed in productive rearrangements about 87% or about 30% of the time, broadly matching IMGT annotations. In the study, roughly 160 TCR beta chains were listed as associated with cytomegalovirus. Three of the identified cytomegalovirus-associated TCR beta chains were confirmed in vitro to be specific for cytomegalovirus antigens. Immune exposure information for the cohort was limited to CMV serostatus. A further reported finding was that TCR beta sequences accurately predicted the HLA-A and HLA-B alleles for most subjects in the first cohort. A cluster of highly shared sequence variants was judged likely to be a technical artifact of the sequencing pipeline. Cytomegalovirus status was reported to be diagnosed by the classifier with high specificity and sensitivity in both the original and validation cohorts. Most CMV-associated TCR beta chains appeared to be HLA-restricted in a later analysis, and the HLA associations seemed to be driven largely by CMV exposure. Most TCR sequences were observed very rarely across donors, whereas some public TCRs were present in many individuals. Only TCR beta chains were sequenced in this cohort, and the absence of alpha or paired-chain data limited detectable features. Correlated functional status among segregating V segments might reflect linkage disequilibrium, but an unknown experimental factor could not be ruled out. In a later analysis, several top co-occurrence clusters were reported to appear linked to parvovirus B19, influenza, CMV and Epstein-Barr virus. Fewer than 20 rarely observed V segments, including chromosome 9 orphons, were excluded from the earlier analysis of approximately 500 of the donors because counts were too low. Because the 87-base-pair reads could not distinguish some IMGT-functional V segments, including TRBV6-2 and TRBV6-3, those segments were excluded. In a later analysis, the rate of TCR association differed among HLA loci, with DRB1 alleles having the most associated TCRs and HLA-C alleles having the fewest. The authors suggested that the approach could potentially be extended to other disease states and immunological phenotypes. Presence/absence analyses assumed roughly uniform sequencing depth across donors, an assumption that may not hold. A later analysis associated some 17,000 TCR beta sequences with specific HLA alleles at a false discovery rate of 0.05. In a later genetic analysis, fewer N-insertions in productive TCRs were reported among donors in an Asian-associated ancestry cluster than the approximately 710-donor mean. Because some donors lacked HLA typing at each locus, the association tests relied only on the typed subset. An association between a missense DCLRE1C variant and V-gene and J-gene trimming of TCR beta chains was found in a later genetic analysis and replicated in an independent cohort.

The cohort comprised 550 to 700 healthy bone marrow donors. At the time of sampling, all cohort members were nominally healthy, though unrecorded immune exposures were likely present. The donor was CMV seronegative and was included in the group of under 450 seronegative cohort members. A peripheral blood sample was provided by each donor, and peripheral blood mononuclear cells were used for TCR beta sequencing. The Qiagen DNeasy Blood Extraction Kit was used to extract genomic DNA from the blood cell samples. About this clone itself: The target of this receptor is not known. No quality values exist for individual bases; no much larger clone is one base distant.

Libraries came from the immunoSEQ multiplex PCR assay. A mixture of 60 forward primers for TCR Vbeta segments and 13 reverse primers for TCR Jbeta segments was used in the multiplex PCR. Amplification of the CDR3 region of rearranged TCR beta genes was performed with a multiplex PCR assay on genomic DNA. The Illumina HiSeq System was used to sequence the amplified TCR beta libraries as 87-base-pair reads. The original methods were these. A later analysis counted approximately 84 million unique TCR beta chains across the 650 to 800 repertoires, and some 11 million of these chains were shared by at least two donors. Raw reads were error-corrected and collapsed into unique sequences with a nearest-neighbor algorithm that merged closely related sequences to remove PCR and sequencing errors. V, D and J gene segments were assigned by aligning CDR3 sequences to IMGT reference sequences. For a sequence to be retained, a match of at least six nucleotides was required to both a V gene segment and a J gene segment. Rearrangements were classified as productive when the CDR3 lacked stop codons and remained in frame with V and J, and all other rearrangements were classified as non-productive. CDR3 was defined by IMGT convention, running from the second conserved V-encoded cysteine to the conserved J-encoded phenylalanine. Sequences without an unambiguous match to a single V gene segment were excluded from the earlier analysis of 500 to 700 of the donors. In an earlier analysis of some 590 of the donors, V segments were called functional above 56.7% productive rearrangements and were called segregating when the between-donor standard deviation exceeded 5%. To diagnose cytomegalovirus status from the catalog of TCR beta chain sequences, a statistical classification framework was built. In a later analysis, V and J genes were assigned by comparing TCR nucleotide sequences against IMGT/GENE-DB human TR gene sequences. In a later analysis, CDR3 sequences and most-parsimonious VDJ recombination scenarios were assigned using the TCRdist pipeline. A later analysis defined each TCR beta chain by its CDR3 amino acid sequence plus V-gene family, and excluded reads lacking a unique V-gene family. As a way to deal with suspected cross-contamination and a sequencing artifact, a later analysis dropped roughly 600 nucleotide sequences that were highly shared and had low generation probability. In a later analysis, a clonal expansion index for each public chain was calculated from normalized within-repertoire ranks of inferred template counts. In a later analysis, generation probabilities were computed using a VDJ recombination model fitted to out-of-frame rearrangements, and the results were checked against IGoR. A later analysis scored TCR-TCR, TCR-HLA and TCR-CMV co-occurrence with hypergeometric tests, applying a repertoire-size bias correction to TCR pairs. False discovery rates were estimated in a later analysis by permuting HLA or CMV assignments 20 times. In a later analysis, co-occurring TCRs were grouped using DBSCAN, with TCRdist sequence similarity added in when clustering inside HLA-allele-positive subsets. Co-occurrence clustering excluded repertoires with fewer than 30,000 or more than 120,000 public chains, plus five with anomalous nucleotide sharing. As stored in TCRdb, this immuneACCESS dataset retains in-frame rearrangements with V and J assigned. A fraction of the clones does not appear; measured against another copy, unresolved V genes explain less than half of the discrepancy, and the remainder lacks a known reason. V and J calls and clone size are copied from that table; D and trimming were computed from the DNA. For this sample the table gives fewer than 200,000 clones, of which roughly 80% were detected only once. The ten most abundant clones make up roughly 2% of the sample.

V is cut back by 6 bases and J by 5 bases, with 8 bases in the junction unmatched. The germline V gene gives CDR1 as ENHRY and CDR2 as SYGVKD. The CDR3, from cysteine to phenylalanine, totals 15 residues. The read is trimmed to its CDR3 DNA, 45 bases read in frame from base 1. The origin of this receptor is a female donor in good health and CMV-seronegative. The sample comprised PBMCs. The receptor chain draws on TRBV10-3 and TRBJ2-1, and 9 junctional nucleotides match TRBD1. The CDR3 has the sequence CAIRTGQGGHNEQFF. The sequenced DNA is TGTGCCATCAGGACGGGACAGGGAGGTCACAATGAGCAGTTCTTC.